The clone carrying this T cell receptor (beta chain) has just one count. In the source study's methods: The authors estimated nucleated cell counts from reference gene primer amplification. Sequencing was performed with immunoSEQ multiplex PCR; in TCRdb, only in-frame clones are kept and a portion is missing. The V and J calls and clone size were taken over from that table, and D and trimming were inferred from the DNA. This repertoire shows hundreds of thousands of clones, around 86% found once; its top ten account for 1.4%. This sample stems from a study of blood T cell repertoires in COVID-19. Study-wide context: Spain, Italy and the United States supplied samples that represented acute and convalescent COVID-19. Sample material is recorded as cDNA or gDNA derived from T cells, B-cell-depleted T cells, or PBMCs.

V was clipped by 2 bases and J by 2 bases; unmatched bases: 16. The germline V gene has CDR1 SGHRS and CDR2 YFSETQ. CDR3 length: 19 residues. This chain links TRBV5-1 with TRBJ2-3; 8 nucleotides agree with TRBD1. The clonotype comes from a woman aged 25 to 39 with active or convalescent COVID-19. Sequencing was done on a sample of peripheral blood. DNA of the CDR3: TGCGCCAGCAGCTTCGGACAGGGCCACCATTTAGACTACACAGATACGCAGTATTTT. Its protein product is CASSFGQGHHLDYTDTQYF.